This is a list of T cell receptor beta chains from one sample in a study of OX40 agonist ivuxolimab in advanced cancers. Libraries were prepared by immunoSEQ multiplex PCR; TCRdb keeps only in-frame clonotypes and omits some of them. The sample lists 80,000 or so clones; roughly nine tenths were seen once. This specimen was CD4+ or CD8+ T cells sorted from blood, taken in a trial of the OX40 agonist ivuxolimab. The receptors were gathered from an adult with an advanced solid tumor such as melanoma, head and neck, liver or kidney cancer. CDR3s include the opening cysteine and the closing phenylalanine or tryptophan. Each record gives: J gene, clone size, V gene, D gene, CDR3 protein, CDR3 DNA. A D gene is named only where the DNA matches it firmly. For some rows the clone size is stated as once, few or many, or as a class when expanded; others skip it.

j_call: TRBJ2-5; clone_size: -; v_call: TRBV18; d_call: -; cdr3_aa: CASSPPGFGGGASETQYF; cdr3_nt: TGTGCCAGCTCACCACCGGGCTTTGGGGGTGGCGCGTCGGAGACCCAGTACTTC
j_call: TRBJ2-1; clone_size: -; v_call: TRBV19; d_call: -; cdr3_aa: CASSKQGIPNEQFF; cdr3_nt: TGTGCCAGTAGTAAGCAGGGAATCCCCAATGAGCAGTTCTTC
j_call: TRBJ2-5; clone_size: -; v_call: TRBV9; d_call: -; cdr3_aa: CASSVFGQETQYF; cdr3_nt: TGTGCCAGCAGCGTCTTCGGCCAAGAGACCCAGTACTTC
j_call: TRBJ1-5; clone_size: -; v_call: TRBV7-9; d_call: TRBD1; cdr3_aa: CASSRDRGRRQPQHF; cdr3_nt: TGTGCCAGCAGCCGCGACAGGGGCCGTCGTCAGCCCCAGCATTTT
j_call: TRBJ2-3; clone_size: -; v_call: TRBV27; d_call: -; cdr3_aa: CASSFRVPARDTQYF; cdr3_nt: TGTGCCAGCAGTTTTCGGGTGCCAGCACGCGATACGCAGTATTTT
j_call: TRBJ2-1; clone_size: -; v_call: TRBV6-5; d_call: -; cdr3_aa: CASSEGGHRGEQFF; cdr3_nt: TGTGCCAGCTCCGAGGGGGGCCACCGGGGTGAGCAGTTCTTC
j_call: TRBJ1-4; clone_size: -; v_call: TRBV5-1; d_call: -; cdr3_aa: CASSLGSGTSEKLFF; cdr3_nt: TGCGCCAGCAGCTTGGGATCAGGAACTAGCGAAAAACTGTTTTTT
j_call: TRBJ2-3; clone_size: -; v_call: TRBV5-1; d_call: -; cdr3_aa: CASSFSGRSSTDTQYF; cdr3_nt: TGCGCCAGCAGTTTCAGCGGACGGTCTAGCACAGATACGCAGTATTTT
j_call: TRBJ1-3; clone_size: -; v_call: TRBV6-5; d_call: -; cdr3_aa: CASSYSRGGNTIYF; cdr3_nt: TGTGCCAGCAGTTACTCCCGGGGTGGAAACACCATATATTTT
j_call: TRBJ2-1; clone_size: -; v_call: TRBV5-1; d_call: -; cdr3_aa: CASSFRGTRRSYNEQFF; cdr3_nt: TGCGCCAGCAGCTTCCGGGGCACTAGACGATCCTACAATGAGCAGTTCTTC
j_call: TRBJ1-5; clone_size: -; v_call: TRBV6-5; d_call: -; cdr3_aa: CASSYAQQGQPQHF; cdr3_nt: TGTGCCAGCAGTTACGCGCAACAGGGTCAGCCCCAGCATTTT
j_call: TRBJ1-1; clone_size: few; v_call: TRBV9; d_call: -; cdr3_aa: CASSVAGPGAEAFF; cdr3_nt: TGTGCCAGCAGCGTAGCAGGGCCCGGGGCTGAAGCTTTCTTT
j_call: TRBJ1-4; clone_size: -; v_call: TRBV6-1; d_call: -; cdr3_aa: CASSDRQNINEKLFF; cdr3_nt: TGTGCCAGCAGTGACCGACAGAATATTAATGAAAAACTGTTTTTT
j_call: TRBJ2-7; clone_size: once; v_call: TRBV30; d_call: TRBD1; cdr3_aa: CAWSAQGQGMDEQYF; cdr3_nt: TGTGCCTGGAGCGCACAGGGACAGGGTATGGACGAGCAGTACTTC
j_call: TRBJ2-5; clone_size: -; v_call: TRBV20-1; d_call: -; cdr3_aa: CSARQETQYF; cdr3_nt: TGCAGTGCTAGACAAGAGACCCAGTACTTC
j_call: TRBJ2-1; clone_size: -; v_call: TRBV12-5; d_call: TRBD2; cdr3_aa: CASGFTSGISYNEQFF; cdr3_nt: TGTGCTAGTGGTTTCACTAGCGGGATCTCCTACAATGAGCAGTTCTTC
j_call: TRBJ1-6; clone_size: -; v_call: TRBV5-6; d_call: TRBD1; cdr3_aa: CASSSSRQGARYNSPLHF; cdr3_nt: TGTGCCAGCAGCTCATCTCGACAGGGGGCGAGGTATAATTCACCCCTCCACTTT
j_call: TRBJ2-3; clone_size: -; v_call: TRBV9; d_call: TRBD2; cdr3_aa: CASSVVGLAGVADTQYF; cdr3_nt: TGTGCCAGCAGCGTAGTGGGACTAGCGGGAGTAGCAGATACGCAGTATTTT
j_call: TRBJ1-2; clone_size: -; v_call: TRBV11-2; d_call: -; cdr3_aa: CASSLASPGAGGYTF; cdr3_nt: TGTGCCAGCAGCTTAGCGTCCCCGGGCGCCGGAGGCTACACCTTC
j_call: TRBJ2-3; clone_size: -; v_call: TRBV27; d_call: -; cdr3_aa: CASVQLLPRSRGEDTQYF; cdr3_nt: TGTGCCAGCGTCCAACTCCTCCCCCGGAGTCGCGGGGAGGATACGCAGTATTTT
j_call: TRBJ2-7; clone_size: once; v_call: TRBV11-2; d_call: -; cdr3_aa: CASSSQGVEQYF; cdr3_nt: TGTGCCAGCAGCTCACAGGGTGTCGAGCAGTACTTC
j_call: TRBJ1-1; clone_size: -; v_call: TRBV11-2; d_call: TRBD1; cdr3_aa: CASSPGQVPTEAFF; cdr3_nt: TGTGCCAGCAGCCCCGGACAGGTCCCGACTGAAGCTTTCTTT
j_call: TRBJ1-5; clone_size: -; v_call: TRBV2; d_call: -; cdr3_aa: CASSDVGPNSNQPQHF; cdr3_nt: TGTGCCAGCAGTGATGTAGGTCCCAATAGCAATCAGCCCCAGCATTTT
j_call: TRBJ1-3; clone_size: -; v_call: TRBV30; d_call: -; cdr3_aa: CAWSARDSGNTIYF; cdr3_nt: TGTGCCTGGAGTGCAAGGGACTCTGGAAACACCATATATTTT
j_call: TRBJ1-1; clone_size: once; v_call: TRBV7-3; d_call: -; cdr3_aa: CASSLTGGRNTEAFF; cdr3_nt: TGTGCCAGCAGCTTAACGGGCGGCAGGAACACTGAAGCTTTCTTT
j_call: TRBJ1-1; clone_size: -; v_call: TRBV10-3; d_call: -; cdr3_aa: CAIRGRAYTEAFF; cdr3_nt: TGTGCCATCAGAGGACGGGCTTACACTGAAGCTTTCTTT
j_call: TRBJ1-5; clone_size: -; v_call: TRBV6-6; d_call: -; cdr3_aa: CASSYSMRGRDQPQHF; cdr3_nt: TGTGCCAGCAGTTACTCGATGAGGGGGAGGGATCAGCCCCAGCATTTT
j_call: TRBJ1-6; clone_size: -; v_call: TRBV9; d_call: -; cdr3_aa: CASSVGARRAIDSPLHF; cdr3_nt: TGTGCCAGCAGCGTAGGGGCCCGCCGGGCTATAGATTCACCCCTCCACTTT
j_call: TRBJ2-7; clone_size: once; v_call: TRBV19; d_call: TRBD2; cdr3_aa: CASSRQASGGTYEQYF; cdr3_nt: TGTGCCAGTAGTCGACAGGCCAGCGGGGGGACCTACGAGCAGTACTTC
j_call: TRBJ1-2; clone_size: -; v_call: TRBV15; d_call: -; cdr3_aa: CATSRDLTDNTLYGYTF; cdr3_nt: TGTGCCACCAGCAGAGATTTAACGGACAACACTCTATATGGCTACACCTTC
j_call: TRBJ2-5; clone_size: once; v_call: TRBV29-1; d_call: -; cdr3_aa: CSVLGRFQETQYF; cdr3_nt: TGCAGCGTCCTCGGCAGGTTCCAAGAGACCCAGTACTTC
j_call: TRBJ2-7; clone_size: once; v_call: TRBV7-2; d_call: -; cdr3_aa: CASSSEPGRGGYEQYF; cdr3_nt: TGTGCCAGCAGCTCCGAACCGGGACGCGGTGGCTACGAGCAGTACTTC
j_call: TRBJ1-1; clone_size: once; v_call: TRBV6-6; d_call: -; cdr3_aa: CASMSENMNTEAFF; cdr3_nt: TGTGCCAGCATGTCGGAAAATATGAACACTGAAGCTTTCTTT
j_call: TRBJ1-2; clone_size: once; v_call: TRBV5-8; d_call: TRBD1; cdr3_aa: CASSPPGQVLSNYGYTF; cdr3_nt: TGTGCCAGCAGCCCCCCGGGACAGGTTCTATCTAACTATGGCTACACCTTC
j_call: TRBJ1-2; clone_size: -; v_call: TRBV27; d_call: -; cdr3_aa: CASSLQGPNYGYTF; cdr3_nt: TGTGCCAGCAGTTTGCAGGGGCCAAACTATGGCTACACCTTC
j_call: TRBJ1-6; clone_size: few; v_call: TRBV13; d_call: -; cdr3_aa: CASSLGPSSYNSPLHF; cdr3_nt: TGTGCCAGCAGCTTAGGGCCGAGCTCCTATAATTCACCCCTCCACTTT
j_call: TRBJ1-1; clone_size: few; v_call: TRBV5-6; d_call: -; cdr3_aa: CASSLGPNTEAFF; cdr3_nt: TGTGCCAGCAGCCTGGGACCTAACACTGAAGCTTTCTTT
j_call: TRBJ1-1; clone_size: few; v_call: TRBV5-1; d_call: -; cdr3_aa: CASSLGQHTEAFF; cdr3_nt: TGCGCCAGCAGCTTAGGGCAGCACACTGAAGCTTTCTTT
j_call: TRBJ1-2; clone_size: -; v_call: TRBV7-9; d_call: TRBD1; cdr3_aa: CASSLWDRGSGYTF; cdr3_nt: TGTGCCAGCAGCTTATGGGACAGGGGTTCTGGCTACACCTTC
j_call: TRBJ1-3; clone_size: -; v_call: TRBV7-9; d_call: -; cdr3_aa: CASSASPASGNTIYF; cdr3_nt: TGTGCCAGCAGCGCCTCGCCAGCCTCTGGAAACACCATATATTTT
j_call: TRBJ2-1; clone_size: once; v_call: TRBV4-1; d_call: TRBD2; cdr3_aa: CAQTGLAGGRSYNEQFF; cdr3_nt: TGCGCCCAAACGGGACTAGCGGGGGGCCGCTCCTACAATGAGCAGTTCTTC
j_call: TRBJ1-6; clone_size: -; v_call: TRBV18; d_call: -; cdr3_aa: CASSPGTVMNSPLHF; cdr3_nt: TGTGCCAGCTCCCCCGGCACAGTTATGAATTCACCCCTCCACTTT
j_call: TRBJ1-3; clone_size: once; v_call: TRBV7-6; d_call: -; cdr3_aa: CASSLTGNTIYF; cdr3_nt: TGTGCCAGCAGCCTTACCGGAAACACCATATATTTT
j_call: TRBJ2-7; clone_size: -; v_call: TRBV19; d_call: TRBD1; cdr3_aa: CASSFSGQGGSYEQYF; cdr3_nt: TGTGCCAGTAGTTTCTCGGGACAGGGCGGATCCTACGAGCAGTACTTC
j_call: TRBJ2-7; clone_size: -; v_call: TRBV6-1; d_call: TRBD1; cdr3_aa: CASSQPGQGANEQYF; cdr3_nt: TGTGCCAGCAGTCAGCCCGGACAGGGGGCCAACGAGCAGTACTTC
j_call: TRBJ1-4; clone_size: -; v_call: TRBV15; d_call: -; cdr3_aa: CATSASGLREKLFF; cdr3_nt: TGTGCCACCAGCGCCTCCGGCCTCCGGGAAAAACTGTTTTTT
j_call: TRBJ1-2; clone_size: -; v_call: TRBV5-4; d_call: -; cdr3_aa: CASSKGRLANYGYTF; cdr3_nt: TGTGCCAGCAGCAAGGGACGCCTAGCTAACTATGGCTACACCTTC
j_call: TRBJ1-2; clone_size: -; v_call: TRBV2; d_call: TRBD1; cdr3_aa: CASSPGQGVYGYTF; cdr3_nt: TGTGCCAGCAGCCCGGGACAGGGTGTCTATGGCTACACCTTC